Listed here is a single T cell receptor (beta chain). The trim removed 1 base at V and 6 bases at J, leaving 13 bases unmatched. The CDR3 spans 19 residues. Germline V gene lookup returns CDR1 MDHEN and CDR2 SYDVKM. This sample is part of a study of T cell responses to AZD1222 COVID-19 vaccine. TCRdb keeps only in-frame clones here, not all; method: immunoSEQ multiplex PCR. Among about 150,000 clones listed, 80% to 90% were seen once. Source: peripheral blood, taken on day 0 of AZD1222 vaccination. The sequence was obtained from an adult in good health. The chain links TRBV28 to TRBJ2-7; 15 bases match TRBD2. CDR3 sequence: CASSLYVGLAGGPVSEQYF. The CDR3 coding sequence is TGTGCCAGCAGTTTATACGTTGGACTAGCGGGAGGGCCAGTCAGCGAGCAGTACTTC.